The 9 T cell receptor beta chains presented below share a single source sample, sequenced in a study of blood T cell repertoires in COVID-19. Profiling relied on immunoSEQ multiplex PCR, and the TCRdb table lists in-frame clones only, not all of them. The profile shows about 120,000 clones, 90% of them singletons. The sequenced sample was peripheral blood. Receptors originate from a human donor with active COVID-19. The donor label of this sample is uncertain.

The V gene is TRBV9, the J gene TRBJ2-7, with a possible D match to TRBD2 (6 bases). V shed 4 bases and J shed 0 bases, with 11 bases lying between them. Germline values: CDR1 SGDLS, CDR2 YYNGEE. This CDR3 has 14 amino acids. CDR3 DNA: TGTGCCAGCAGCCCCCGGGGGATCTCCTACGAGCAGTACTTC. Encoded protein: CASSPRGISYEQYF.

The V and J genes are TRBV6-5 and TRBJ2-3, with TRBD2 matching 7 bases. J lost 3 bases, V lost 2 bases, and 2 bases had no gene match. This CDR3 contains 14 residues. Germline CDR1 reads MNHEY; CDR2 reads SVGAGI. The CDR3 sequence is CASSYGGGTDTQYF. The CDR3 DNA reads TGTGCCAGCAGTTACGGCGGGGGAACAGATACGCAGTATTTT.

This clone turned up a few times. V is TRBV4-3 and J is TRBJ1-4, with 8 positions matching TRBD1. CDR1 and CDR2 from the germline V gene are LGHNA and YSLEER. Germline trimming cut 3 bases from V and 7 bases from J; bases unmatched to any gene: 10. This CDR3 has 16 amino acids. CDR3 in amino acids: CASSQDRALLSEKLFF. The CDR3 coding sequence is TGCGCCAGCAGCCAGGACAGGGCACTCCTAAGTGAAAAACTGTTTTTT.

The chain combines TRBV15 with TRBJ2-3; D uncertain. Per germline, CDR1 LNHNV and CDR2 YYDKDF (reference sequence). V was shortened by 1 base and J by 3 bases, with 11 bases between the two germline ends. This CDR3 region has 15 residues. CDR3 DNA sequence: TGTGCCACCAGCAGAGCGGCAGGCGTTACAGATACGCAGTATTTT. This sequence encodes CATSRAAGVTDTQYF.

V is TRBV11-2 and J is TRBJ2-1, with TRBD2 identical over 12 bases. The CDR3 is 16 residues long. J gave up 9 bases and V 1 base, and 7 bases lay outside the gene matches. In germline, CDR1 is SGHAT, CDR2 FQNNGV. The CDR3 coding sequence is TGTGCCAGCAGCTTAGCCACTAGCGGGGGGCCACCTGAGCAGTTCTTC. This sequence encodes CASSLATSGGPPEQFF.

This clone was recorded once. The chain employs TRBV28 and TRBJ1-1; possibly TRBD1 for D (5 bases). Germline V gene data show CDR1 as MDHEN and CDR2 as SYDVKM. This CDR3 is built from 11 residues. The germline V and J ends were trimmed by 11 bases and 4 bases, with 11 bases remaining between them. CDR3 sequence: CASRGVTEAFF. CDR3 in DNA: TGTGCCTCACGGGGGGTCACTGAAGCTTTCTTT. The full variable domain, its missing parts supplied by reference TRBV28 and TRBJ1-1, is DVKVTQSSRYLVKRTGEKVFLECVQDMDHENMFWYRQDPGLGLRLIYFSYDVKMKEKGDIPEGYSVSREKKERFSLILESASTNQTSMYLCASRGVTEAFFGQGTRLTVV.

The chain employs TRBV27 and TRBJ1-2, with D unresolved. V was trimmed by 8 bases and J by 4 bases, leaving 17 bases between them. The germline gives CDR1 MNHEY, CDR2 SMNVEV (reference sequence). The CDR3 covers 14 residues. CDR3: CASAIMGAGYGYTF. The DNA of the CDR3 is TGTGCCAGCGCTATTATGGGAGCTGGCTATGGCTACACCTTC.

The table lists this clone with a count of one. The chain recombines TRBV7-2 with TRBJ1-1; a possible D gene is TRBD1 (6 bases). V was shortened by 1 base and J by 2 bases, with 14 bases between the two germline ends. The CDR3 consists of 16 residues. Germline CDR1 is SGHTA and CDR2 is FQGNSA. The CDR3 DNA reads TGTGCCAGCAGCTTAGAGGGACAATCGGGAAACACTGAAGCTTTCTTT. Residues: CASSLEGQSGNTEAFF.

This chain joins TRBV2 and TRBJ1-5; D possibly corresponds to TRBD1 (6 bases). Germline V gene data show CDR1 as SNHLY and CDR2 as FYNNEI. V lost 4 bases, J lost 6 bases, and 13 bases lay in between. The CDR3 totals 14 residues. The CDR3 loop is CASSGYRVIQPQHF. The CDR3 nucleotides read TGTGCCAGCAGTGGGTACAGGGTTATTCAGCCCCAGCATTTT.